A selection of T cell receptor beta chains follows, all from one sample in a study of long-term antiretroviral therapy in people with HIV. Here immunoSEQ multiplex PCR was the method, and the copy in TCRdb shows in-frame clones only, minus some. Of about 23,000 clones listed, 81% are singletons. The specimen was unsorted PBMCs, collected 1.5 years after starting antiretroviral therapy. The receptor source for this set is a young man with HIV. The CDR3 runs from the conserved cysteine through the conserved F or W. Each record gives: CDR3 length, V gene, clone size, J gene, CDR3 protein. Rows give clone size only sometimes, using once, few, many, or a class for an expanded clone.

cdr3_length: 12
v_call: TRBV2
clone_size: -
j_call: TRBJ2-7
cdr3_aa: CASTRGTYEQYF

cdr3_length: 15
v_call: TRBV13
clone_size: -
j_call: TRBJ1-1
cdr3_aa: CASSLRTGVNTEAFF

cdr3_length: 15
v_call: TRBV25-1
clone_size: -
j_call: TRBJ1-3
cdr3_aa: CASSESGSSGNTIYF

cdr3_length: 15
v_call: TRBV7-2
clone_size: -
j_call: TRBJ2-1
cdr3_aa: CASSFGDRLMGGQFF

cdr3_length: 14
v_call: TRBV27
clone_size: -
j_call: TRBJ2-7
cdr3_aa: CASSLWHRDNEQYF

cdr3_length: 16
v_call: TRBV19
clone_size: -
j_call: TRBJ2-2
cdr3_aa: CASSIGETGATGELFF

cdr3_length: 13
v_call: TRBV19
clone_size: -
j_call: TRBJ1-1
cdr3_aa: CASSISTVAEAFF

cdr3_length: 11
v_call: TRBV30
clone_size: -
j_call: TRBJ1-2
cdr3_aa: CAFTHLYGYTF

cdr3_length: 13
v_call: TRBV7-9
clone_size: few
j_call: TRBJ1-2
cdr3_aa: CASSRTGLSGYTF

cdr3_length: 15
v_call: TRBV7-2
clone_size: few
j_call: TRBJ1-1
cdr3_aa: CASSLRTGTGTEAFF

cdr3_length: 14
v_call: TRBV7-2
clone_size: -
j_call: TRBJ2-1
cdr3_aa: CASSLVQGYNEQFF

cdr3_length: 14
v_call: TRBV4-3
clone_size: -
j_call: TRBJ1-2
cdr3_aa: CASSQERVRYGYTF

cdr3_length: 16
v_call: TRBV5-1
clone_size: -
j_call: TRBJ2-3
cdr3_aa: CASSLNGGMELDTQYF

cdr3_length: 15
v_call: TRBV6-5
clone_size: once
j_call: TRBJ1-2
cdr3_aa: CASSFDTYGNYGYTF

cdr3_length: 15
v_call: TRBV18
clone_size: -
j_call: TRBJ2-7
cdr3_aa: CASSPYGGTDYEQYF

cdr3_length: 19
v_call: TRBV4-2
clone_size: -
j_call: TRBJ1-3
cdr3_aa: CASSQDPGTPSHSGNTIYF

cdr3_length: 15
v_call: TRBV7-9
clone_size: -
j_call: TRBJ2-5
cdr3_aa: CASSSRDPPQETQYF

cdr3_length: 15
v_call: TRBV7-9
clone_size: -
j_call: TRBJ2-3
cdr3_aa: CASSMGQLSTDTQYF

cdr3_length: 13
v_call: TRBV29-1
clone_size: -
j_call: TRBJ2-5
cdr3_aa: CSVGETSEETQYF

cdr3_length: 14
v_call: TRBV5-1
clone_size: -
j_call: TRBJ1-1
cdr3_aa: CASSMGAANTEAFF

cdr3_length: 15
v_call: TRBV19
clone_size: -
j_call: TRBJ2-7
cdr3_aa: CASSPGTGGSYEQYF

cdr3_length: 13
v_call: TRBV2
clone_size: -
j_call: TRBJ1-1
cdr3_aa: CASSGYRNTEAFF

cdr3_length: 15
v_call: TRBV7-9
clone_size: -
j_call: TRBJ1-4
cdr3_aa: CASSFGGQSNEKLFF

cdr3_length: 13
v_call: TRBV9
clone_size: -
j_call: TRBJ2-7
cdr3_aa: CASSVRTGDEQYF

cdr3_length: 15
v_call: TRBV5-6
clone_size: -
j_call: TRBJ2-5
cdr3_aa: CASSLVSRSQETQYF

cdr3_length: 17
v_call: TRBV6-1
clone_size: -
j_call: TRBJ2-5
cdr3_aa: CASSEYGGGGTQETQYF

cdr3_length: 12
v_call: TRBV7-9
clone_size: few
j_call: TRBJ2-7
cdr3_aa: CASSQHGYEQYF

cdr3_length: 17
v_call: TRBV5-1
clone_size: -
j_call: TRBJ2-7
cdr3_aa: CASSSSSGGAFTHEQYF

cdr3_length: 17
v_call: TRBV11-2
clone_size: -
j_call: TRBJ1-1
cdr3_aa: CASSSGGRTAAHTEAFF

cdr3_length: 16
v_call: TRBV25-1
clone_size: -
j_call: TRBJ2-5
cdr3_aa: CASSPFEGLFLETQYF

cdr3_length: 16
v_call: TRBV30
clone_size: -
j_call: TRBJ1-4
cdr3_aa: CAWSAEEAARGEKLFF

cdr3_length: 12
v_call: TRBV7-9
clone_size: -
j_call: TRBJ2-7
cdr3_aa: CASSYTIYEQYF

cdr3_length: 15
v_call: TRBV19
clone_size: once
j_call: TRBJ2-7
cdr3_aa: CASRKNRDRDYEQYF

cdr3_length: 15
v_call: TRBV12-5
clone_size: -
j_call: TRBJ2-3
cdr3_aa: CASGLGTGRTDTQYF

cdr3_length: 17
v_call: TRBV5-1
clone_size: -
j_call: TRBJ1-3
cdr3_aa: CASSVQGQASSGNTIYF

cdr3_length: 13
v_call: TRBV19
clone_size: -
j_call: TRBJ2-7
cdr3_aa: CASSTGPGYEQYF

cdr3_length: 16
v_call: TRBV4-2
clone_size: -
j_call: TRBJ2-7
cdr3_aa: CASSQDLRLAGAGQYF

cdr3_length: 14
v_call: TRBV11-3
clone_size: few
j_call: TRBJ2-1
cdr3_aa: CASSSYSGGGEQFF

cdr3_length: 13
v_call: TRBV7-8
clone_size: -
j_call: TRBJ2-7
cdr3_aa: CASSPWGSYEQYF

cdr3_length: 19
v_call: TRBV7-2
clone_size: -
j_call: TRBJ1-2
cdr3_aa: CASSLGLRRGDTRNYGYTF

cdr3_length: 15
v_call: TRBV4-3
clone_size: -
j_call: TRBJ2-7
cdr3_aa: CASSQARLAGTEQYF

cdr3_length: 12
v_call: TRBV6-5
clone_size: -
j_call: TRBJ1-2
cdr3_aa: CASSLRGYGYTF

cdr3_length: 16
v_call: TRBV5-1
clone_size: -
j_call: TRBJ2-3
cdr3_aa: CASSHGSGGGTDTQYF

cdr3_length: 15
v_call: TRBV19
clone_size: -
j_call: TRBJ1-3
cdr3_aa: CASDRGQDRGNTIYF

cdr3_length: 14
v_call: TRBV4-2
clone_size: few
j_call: TRBJ1-2
cdr3_aa: CASSQERGGYGYTF

cdr3_length: 14
v_call: TRBV7-2
clone_size: once
j_call: TRBJ2-3
cdr3_aa: CASSLAHFKDTQYF

cdr3_length: 13
v_call: TRBV7-2
clone_size: -
j_call: TRBJ2-5
cdr3_aa: CASSLRTQETQYF

cdr3_length: 19
v_call: TRBV27
clone_size: -
j_call: TRBJ2-2
cdr3_aa: CASSLKGLAGVVSTGELFF